Each of the 2 T cell receptor beta chains below was sequenced from the same sample in a study of cytomegalovirus exposure and HLA in healthy donors. Both 60 Vbeta primers and 13 Jbeta primers went into the PCR. Libraries were prepared by immunoSEQ multiplex PCR; TCRdb keeps only in-frame clonotypes and omits some of them. This sample has some 190,000 clones, with 80% found just once. The sample taken for sequencing was PBMCs. These receptors all come from a girl aged 10 to 17 in good health and CMV-seropositive.

This chain links TRBV21-1 with TRBJ2-7; whether TRBD2, the table's D call, matches the DNA was not checked. TRBV21-1 is given as a pseudogene. The CDR3 has 18 residues. CDR3 DNA: TGTGCCAGCAGCAAAGGTAGGGCGGGAGTGGGAATCTCCTACGAGCAGTACTTC. Translation: CASSKGRAGVGISYEQYF.

This clone appeared a single time. This chain links TRBV7-9 with TRBJ1-1; D is undetermined. The CDR3 is made up of 13 amino acids. The V and J ends lost 1 base and 2 bases respectively, with 5 bases between them. Germline lookup yields CDR1 SEHNR and CDR2 FQNEAQ (reference sequence). In nucleotides, the CDR3 is TGTGCCAGCAGCTTAGAACACAACACTGAAGCTTTCTTT. Translation gives CASSLEHNTEAFF.